These 4 T cell receptor beta chains were all obtained from the same sample, sequenced in a study of metastatic and nonmetastatic thyroid tumors. Ahead of thyroid surgery, no patient had received treatment of any kind. TCRdb re-clonotyped the PCR reads via MiXCR. The sample carries about 17,000 clones, less than 30% recorded once. What was sequenced was tumor tissue. These receptors all stem from a male donor with papillary thyroid cancer or a benign thyroid nodule (not recorded which). Some clones in this sample may be carry-over from other donors' samples.

This clone was seen at least ten times. The chain combines TRBV4-2 with TRBJ2-3; D uncertain. This CDR3 spans 14 amino acids. Germline CDR1 and CDR2: LGHNA and YNFKEQ. Trimming left V 0 bases short and J 3 bases short, with 7 bases between. For the CDR3, the DNA is TGTGCCAGCAGCCAAGAGGTCAGAACAGATACGCAGTATTTT. This translates into CASSQEVRTDTQYF.

J is TRBJ1-2 and V is TRBV6-1, with D uncertain. This CDR3 has 14 amino acids. Trimming left V 1 base short and J 0 bases short, with 6 bases between. Germline CDR1 MNHNS, CDR2 SASEGT. The CDR3 nucleotides read TGTGCCAGCAGTGAAGTCGGAGCTAACTATGGCTACACCTTC. Residues: CASSEVGANYGYTF.

By proportion, this clone is medium-sized. V and J are TRBV24-1 and TRBJ2-3; 11 bases match TRBD2. The V and J ends lost 4 bases and 4 bases, in that order; junction bases with no gene match: 6. Germline V gene lookup returns CDR1 KGHDR and CDR2 SFDVKD. This CDR3 has 16 residues. CDR3 protein: CATSDRNSGRADTQYF. The CDR3 region has the DNA TGTGCCACCAGTGACCGGAATAGCGGGAGGGCAGATACGCAGTATTTT.

With regard to this clone: The junction departs from the called germline gene at one end, perhaps through a read error. CDR3 amino acids: CAISATGCGTEAFF. CDR3 nucleotides: TGTGCCATCAGCGCGACAGGGTGTGGTACTGAAGCTTTCTTT. This chain connects TRBV9 to TRBJ1-1, with 7 bases fitting TRBD1. The CDR3 has 14 amino acids. Looked up from germline, CDR1 is SGDLS and CDR2 is YYNGEE.